This entry features one TCR beta chain sequence. Naive CD8 isolation took CD45RO-negative cells positively selected for CCR7 and excluded terminally differentiated effector memory CD45RA+ cells. CDR1 is KGHSH, CDR2 LQKENI, per germline. V was cut by 4 bases and J by 5 bases, with 17 bases left in between. The CDR3 sequence is 15 residues long. This specimen comes from a study of shared clonotypes between healthy human individuals. TCRdb's table, derived via immunoSEQ multiplex PCR, lists solely in-frame clones and lacks some. The repertoire has about 580,000 clones, nearly 98% of them found once; the top ten carry 0.3%.

The sample comprised naive CD8+ T cells sorted from blood. The source is a man aged 30 to 45 in good health. The V call is TRBV18, the J call TRBJ2-5; D may match TRBD1 or TRBD2 (5 bases each). The CDR3 here is CASSLRGVSDETQYF. In DNA form, the CDR3 reads TGTGCCAGCTCACTTAGAGGGGTTTCGGATGAGACCCAGTACTTC.